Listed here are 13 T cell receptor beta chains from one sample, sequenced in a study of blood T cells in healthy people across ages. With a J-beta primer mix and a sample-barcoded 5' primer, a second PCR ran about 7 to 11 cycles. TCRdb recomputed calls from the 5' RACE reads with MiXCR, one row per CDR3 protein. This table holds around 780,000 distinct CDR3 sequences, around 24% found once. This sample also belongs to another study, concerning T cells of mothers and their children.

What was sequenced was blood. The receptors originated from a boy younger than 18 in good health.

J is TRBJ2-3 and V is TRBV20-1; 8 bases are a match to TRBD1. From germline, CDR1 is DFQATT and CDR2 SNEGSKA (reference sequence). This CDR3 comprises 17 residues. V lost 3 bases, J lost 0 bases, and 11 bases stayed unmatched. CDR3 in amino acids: CSAREDRVFLSTDTQYF. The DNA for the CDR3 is TGCAGTGCTAGGGAGGACAGGGTTTTTTTGAGCACAGATACGCAGTATTTT.

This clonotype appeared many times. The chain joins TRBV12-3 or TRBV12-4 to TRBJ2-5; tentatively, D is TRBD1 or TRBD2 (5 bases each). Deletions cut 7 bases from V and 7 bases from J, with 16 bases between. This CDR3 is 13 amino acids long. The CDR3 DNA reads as TGTGCCAGCAAGCCCGAGCTTGGGGGGACCCAGTACTTC. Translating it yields CASKPELGGTQYF.

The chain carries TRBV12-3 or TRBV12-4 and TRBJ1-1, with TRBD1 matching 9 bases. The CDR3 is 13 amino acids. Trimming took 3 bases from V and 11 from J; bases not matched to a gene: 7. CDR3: CASSFQRTGVAFF. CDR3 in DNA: TGTGCCAGCAGTTTCCAGCGGACAGGGGTCGCTTTCTTT.

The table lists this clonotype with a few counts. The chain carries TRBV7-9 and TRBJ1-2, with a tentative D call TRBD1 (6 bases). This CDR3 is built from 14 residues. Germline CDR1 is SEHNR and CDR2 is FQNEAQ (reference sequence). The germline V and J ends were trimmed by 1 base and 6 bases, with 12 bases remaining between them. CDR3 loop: CASSLVVAGDGYTF. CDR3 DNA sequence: TGTGCCAGCAGCTTAGTAGTAGCAGGGGATGGCTACACCTTC.

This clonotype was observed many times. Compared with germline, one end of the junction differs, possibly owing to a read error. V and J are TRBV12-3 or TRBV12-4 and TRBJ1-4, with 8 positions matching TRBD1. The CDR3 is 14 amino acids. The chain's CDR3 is CASSLGQGAEKLFF. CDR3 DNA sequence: TGCGCCAGCAGCTTGGGCCAGGGGGCGGAAAAACTGTTTTTT.

CDR3 DNA: TGTGCCAGCAGTTACTCGACAGGGGGCGAAGGCTACACCTTC. It encodes CASSYSTGGEGYTF. The V gene is TRBV6-7, the J gene TRBJ1-2; TRBD1 aligns across 10 bases. TRBV6-7 is given ORF status, its function remaining uncertain. J was trimmed by 8 bases and V by 0 bases; bases with no gene match: 3. The CDR3 runs to 14 residues.

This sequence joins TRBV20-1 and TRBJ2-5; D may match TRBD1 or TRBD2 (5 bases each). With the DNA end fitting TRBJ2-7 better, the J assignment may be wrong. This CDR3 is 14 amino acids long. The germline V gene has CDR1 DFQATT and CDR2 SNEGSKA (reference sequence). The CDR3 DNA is TGCAGTGTCAAGAGTCCGGGGCGAGATTACGAGCAGTACTTC. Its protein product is CSVKSPGRDYEQYF.

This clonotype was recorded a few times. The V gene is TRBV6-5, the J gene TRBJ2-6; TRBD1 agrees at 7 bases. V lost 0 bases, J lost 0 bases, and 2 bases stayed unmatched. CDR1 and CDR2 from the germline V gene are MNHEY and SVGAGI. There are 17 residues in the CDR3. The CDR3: CASSYSTGYSGANVLTF. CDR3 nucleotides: TGTGCCAGCAGTTACTCGACAGGGTACTCTGGGGCCAACGTCCTGACTTTC.

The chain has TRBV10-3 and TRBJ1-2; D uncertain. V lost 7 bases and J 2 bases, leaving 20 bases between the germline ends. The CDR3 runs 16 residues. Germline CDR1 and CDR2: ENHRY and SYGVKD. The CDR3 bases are TGTGCCATCACGCCCTCACCGGGCCCGGGCAACTATGGCTACACCTTC. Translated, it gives CAITPSPGPGNYGYTF.

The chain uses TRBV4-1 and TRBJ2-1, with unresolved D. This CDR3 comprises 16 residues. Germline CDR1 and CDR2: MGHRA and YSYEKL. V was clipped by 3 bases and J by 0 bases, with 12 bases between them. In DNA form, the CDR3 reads TGCGCCAGCAGCCAGGTCGATCTTTTCTCCTACAATGAGCAGTTCTTC. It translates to CASSQVDLFSYNEQFF.

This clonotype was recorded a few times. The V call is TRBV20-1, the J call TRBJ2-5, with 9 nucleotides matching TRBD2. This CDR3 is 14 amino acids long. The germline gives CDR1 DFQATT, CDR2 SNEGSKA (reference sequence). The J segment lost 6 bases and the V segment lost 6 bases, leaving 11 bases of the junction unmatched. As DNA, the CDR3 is TGCAGTGCGAGCCAGCGGGGGGCCCTCCAGACCCAGTACTTC. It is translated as CSASQRGALQTQYF.

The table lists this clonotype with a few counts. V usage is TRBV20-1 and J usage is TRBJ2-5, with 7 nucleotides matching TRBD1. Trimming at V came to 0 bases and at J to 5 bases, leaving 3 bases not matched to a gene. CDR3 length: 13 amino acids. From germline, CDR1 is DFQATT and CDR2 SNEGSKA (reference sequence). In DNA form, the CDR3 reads TGCAGTGCTAGAGAACAGGGGATGGAGACCCAGTACTTC. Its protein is CSAREQGMETQYF.

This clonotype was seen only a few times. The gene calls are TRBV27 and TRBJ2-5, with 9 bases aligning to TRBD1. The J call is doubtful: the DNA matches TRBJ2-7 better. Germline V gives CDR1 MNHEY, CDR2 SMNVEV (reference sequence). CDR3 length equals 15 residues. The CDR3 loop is CASSPWGQGVYEQYF. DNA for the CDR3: TGTGCCAGCAGTCCCTGGGGACAGGGAGTCTACGAGCAGTACTTC.